The sequence of this T cell receptor (beta chain) was determined in a study of long-term antiretroviral therapy in people with HIV. Study findings and constraints: Subsequent to ART, diversity was augmented yet persisted below that of transplant donor controls. From the mid-2000s to the late 2010s, blood was obtained, possibly while participants received older ART regimens. Within the repertoire, clones expanded before ART were dominant at all time points.

About this clone: Its antigen is currently unknown.

CDR1 and CDR2 (germline): SGHTA, FQGNSA. Trimming removed 5 bases from V and 1 base from J, with 12 bases in between. This CDR3 spans 14 amino acids. Investigators performed immunoSEQ version v3.0 at survey level. The table came from immunoSEQ multiplex PCR; TCRdb's copy has only in-frame clones and leaves some out. The profile shows under 20,000 clones, approximately 94% of them singletons. The chain couples TRBV7-2 to TRBJ2-7; perhaps D is TRBD1 or TRBD2 (7 bases each). The TCR was taken from a woman aged 50 to 60 with HIV. The material sequenced was unsorted PBMCs, taken approximately 6.4 years after starting antiretroviral therapy. In DNA form, the CDR3 reads TGTGCCAGCAGCCCCCAGGGGGGGTCCTACGAGCAGTACTTC. It is translated as CASSPQGGSYEQYF. Based on the CDR3 plus reference TRBV7-2 and TRBJ2-7, the full variable domain is GAGVSQSPSNKVTEKGKDVELRCDPISGHTALYWYRQSLGQGLEFLIYFQGNSAPDKSGLPSDRFSAERTGGSVSTLTIQRTQQEDSAVYLCASSPQGGSYEQYFGPGTRLTVT.